This T cell receptor beta chain was identified in a study of PD-1 blockade in classical Hodgkin lymphoma. For the study at large: Patients were dosed intravenously with nivolumab at 3 mg/kg every 2 weeks.

Study results and limitations: The study reported lower baseline TCR diversity in newly diagnosed patients than in healthy donors. TCR diversity rose significantly by C4D1 in CD4+ but not CD8+ cells. Complete responders matched newly diagnosed patients in baseline diversity.

All patients experienced relapse after autologous stem cell transplantation, and brentuximab vedotin exposure was variable. Germline V gene lookup returns CDR1 MNHNS and CDR2 SASEGT. V was clipped by 1 base and J by 7 bases, with 5 bases between them. The CDR3 sequence is 12 residues long. In the case of this clone: Its target is unknown.

Data came from immunoSEQ multiplex PCR; TCRdb stores just in-frame clones and leaves some out. The sample consists of about 150,000 clones, 78% of them appearing once. Here the sequenced sample was peripheral blood mononuclear cells (PBMCs), taken before the second cycle of nivolumab. The chain couples TRBV6-1 to TRBJ1-3; unclear D gene. This TCR derives from a human donor with classical Hodgkin lymphoma. The CDR3: CASSEVGNTIYF. The DNA of the CDR3 is TGTGCCAGCAGTGAAGTAGGGAACACCATATATTTT.